The rows below give T cell receptor beta chains drawn from one sample of a study of T cell repertoires in cytomegalovirus infection. TCRdb reprocessed the reads via MiXCR and lists one record per CDR3 protein. The sample records approximately 750,000 distinct CDR3 sequences, roughly 36% being singletons. The sample comprised PBMCs. The receptors were gathered from a human donor in good health (CMV status not recorded). Some clones in this sample may be carry-over from other donors' samples. Each CDR3 is given with its conserved first and last residue. A D gene is named only where the DNA matches it firmly. Not every row has a clone size; where given, it reads once, few, many or a size class.

size	D	V	J	DNA	CDR3
many	TRBD2	TRBV11-2	TRBJ2-1	TGTGCCAGCAGCTACGGACTAGCGGGGGGAAATGAGCAGTTCTTC	CASSYGLAGGNEQFF
few	.	TRBV6-1	TRBJ1-1	TGTGCCAGCAGTGAGGGGCTTGCGGAAGCTTTCTTT	CASSEGLAEAFF
once	.	TRBV5-6	TRBJ2-4	TGTGCCAGCAGCCTGCTCTCCGGGACCGGCAAAAACATTCAGTACTTC	CASSLLSGTGKNIQYF
.	.	TRBV20-1	TRBJ1-5	TGCAGTGCTAAGAAGTTCGGGGAGGGGTGGAATCAGCCCCAGCATTTT	CSAKKFGEGWNQPQHF
.	.	TRBV5-1	TRBJ2-1	TGCGCCAGCAGCCCCCAGCCGGGCGGTGAGCAGTTCTTC	CASSPQPGGEQFF
few	TRBD1	TRBV12-3/TRBV12-4	TRBJ2-7	TGTGCCAGCAGAACCGGGACAGCCTACGAGCAGTACTTC	CASRTGTAYEQYF
few	.	TRBV5-6	TRBJ1-1	TGTGCCAGCAGCTTGGCTCTGGAGGGCGAAGCTTTCTTT	CASSLALEGEAFF
.	TRBD1	TRBV2	TRBJ1-5	TGTGCCAGCAGTGAAGCCGGGGACAGAAATCAGCCCCAGCATTTT	CASSEAGDRNQPQHF
few	TRBD2	TRBV7-6	TRBJ2-3	TGTGCCAGCAGCTTAGGCGGGGGGCTAGCGGATACGCAGTATTTT	CASSLGGGLADTQYF
.	.	TRBV7-9	TRBJ1-2	TGTGCCAGCAATTCCTTCTCGGGGGAGGGCTACACCTTC	CASNSFSGEGYTF
.	.	TRBV19	TRBJ1-5	TGTGCCAGAAGTATACAGTGGCGGACCCAGCATTTT	CARSIQWRTQHF
few	.	TRBV20-1	TRBJ2-7	TGCAGTGCTAGAGATTTGACAGCCTCCTACGAGCAGTACTTC	CSARDLTASYEQYF
.	.	TRBV12-3/TRBV12-4	TRBJ2-7	TGTGCCAGCAGTTTATGGTCAGACAGATACGAGCAGTACTTC	CASSLWSDRYEQYF
.	TRBD1	TRBV13	TRBJ1-1	TGTGCCAGCAGCTCGCCTCACAGGGGGGACACTGAAGCTTTCTTT	CASSSPHRGDTEAFF
few	.	TRBV7-2	TRBJ1-2	TGTGCCAGCAGTCCGGCGGTAGGGCAGCTAGAGCCTAACTATGGCTACACCTTC	CASSPAVGQLEPNYGYTF
many	.	TRBV27	TRBJ1-1	TGTGCCAGCAGTTATAAAGGAAACACTGAAGCTTTCTTT	CASSYKGNTEAFF
many	.	TRBV4-1	TRBJ2-7	TGTGCCAGCAGCCAGGGCGGAGGAGAGCAGTACTTC	CASSQGGGEQYF
.	.	TRBV7-6	TRBJ2-7	TGTGCCAGCAGCCAAAAAAGGTCAGACGAGCAGTACTTC	CASSQKRSDEQYF
many	TRBD1	TRBV7-9	TRBJ1-4	TGTGCCAGCAGCTTATGGGACAGGGAAGAAAAACTGTTTTTT	CASSLWDREEKLFF
.	.	TRBV20-1	TRBJ2-7	TGCAGTCGCTACAGATACTCCTACGAGCAGTACTTC	CSRYRYSYEQYF
few	.	TRBV5-5	TRBJ2-5	TGTGCCAGCAGCTCGAATAGAGAGACCCAGTACTTC	CASSSNRETQYF
few	.	TRBV20-1	TRBJ1-1	TGCAGTGCTCCCAAGGGGGTAGACGCTGAAGCTTTCTTT	CSAPKGVDAEAFF